This entry lists 19 T cell receptor beta chains sequenced from one sample in a study of beta chain features in type 1 diabetes. All of the isolated RNA was reverse transcribed, so expressed TCRB transcripts were sequenced. Assay used: immunoSEQ multiplex PCR; TCRdb lists only in-frame clones, some missing. The table has 200,000 to 300,000 clones, about 70% seen once; the top ten hold 0.053%. Sequencing was done on a sample of naive CD4+ T cells from blood. The receptors were gathered from a man aged 25 to 40 in good health.

The J gene is TRBJ1-4, the V gene TRBV29-1; perhaps TRBD1 as D (6 bases). CDR1 and CDR2 from the germline V gene are SQVTM and ANQGSEA. This CDR3 is 12 amino acids long. The V gene lost 4 bases and the J gene lost 5 bases, with 8 bases spanning the gap. Here the CDR3 DNA reads TGCAGCGTTGTGGGGGCGAATGAAAAACTGTTTTTT. Amino acids: CSVVGANEKLFF.

The CDR3 here is CASSTWGDPNYGYTF. The DNA for the CDR3 is TGTGCCAGCAGCACCTGGGGGGACCCGAACTATGGCTACACCTTC. This chain connects TRBV7-9 to TRBJ1-2; weak D call: TRBD1 (5 bases). CDR3 length equals 15 residues. Germline V gene lookup returns CDR1 SEHNR and CDR2 FQNEAQ (reference sequence). Trimming took off 5 bases at V and 2 bases at J, with 15 bases between the two ends.

This chain joins TRBV13 and TRBJ2-3, with D uncertain. This CDR3 spans 15 amino acids. Germline V gene sequence: CDR1 PRHDT, CDR2 FYEKMQ (reference sequence). The V gene lost 0 bases and the J gene lost 0 bases, with 7 bases spanning the gap. The CDR3: CASSLGSPSTDTQYF. CDR3 coding DNA: TGTGCCAGCAGCTTAGGTTCACCTAGCACAGATACGCAGTATTTT.

In its sample, this clone was seen a few times. CDR3 residues: CAWSGTSGGKTQYF. Written as DNA, the CDR3 is TGTGCCTGGAGCGGGACTAGCGGGGGAAAGACCCAGTACTTC. The gene calls are TRBV30 and TRBJ2-5; 14 nucleotides match TRBD2. This CDR3 spans 14 amino acids. Germline CDR1 GTSNPN, CDR2 SVGIG (reference sequence). V lost 3 bases and J lost 6; bases outside the gene matches: 3.

About this clone itself: This CDR3 is also generated by other DNA sequences in the sample. The chain recombines TRBV20-1 with TRBJ2-5; weak D call: TRBD1 (6 bases). This CDR3 contains 11 residues. The V end lost 6 bases, the J end lost 5 bases, and 10 bases lay between the germline ends. The germline gives CDR1 DFQATT, CDR2 SNEGSKA (reference sequence). CDR3 nucleotides: TGCAGTGCCTCAGGGGTGGAGACCCAGTACTTC. Translating it yields CSASGVETQYF.

The CDR3, as DNA: TGTGCCAGCAGTGAGAGTTGGCAAGAGACCCAGTACTTC. Amino acid sequence: CASSESWQETQYF. The rearrangement joins TRBV25-1 to TRBJ2-5, with D unclear. Trimming removed 3 bases from V and 2 bases from J, with 7 bases in between. The CDR3 consists of 13 residues. From germline, CDR1 is MGHDK and CDR2 SYGVNS. Combining the CDR3 with reference TRBV25-1 and TRBJ2-5 gives the whole variable domain EADIYQTPRYLVIGTGKKITLECSQTMGHDKMYWYQQDPGMELHLIHYSYGVNSTEKGDLSSESTVSRIRTEHFPLTLESARPSHTSQYLCASSESWQETQYFGPGTRLLVL.

This clone was recorded a few times. V gene TRBV7-9 combines with J gene TRBJ1-3; no clear D gene. The germline V and J ends were trimmed by 6 bases and 0 bases, with 9 bases remaining between them. Germline V gene lookup returns CDR1 SEHNR and CDR2 FQNEAQ (reference sequence). The CDR3 contains 14 residues. In nucleotides, the CDR3 is TGTGCCAGCAGGGATCGGGTCTCTGGAAACACCATATATTTT. Translated, it gives CASRDRVSGNTIYF.

This clone was seen only once. The V call is TRBV23-1, the J call TRBJ2-2; D gene unclear. TRBV23-1 is reported as an ORF; its role is uncertain. This CDR3 has 15 residues. V lost 0 bases to trimming and J lost 6 bases, with 11 bases between them. The CDR3 loop reads CASSQSNRVAGELFF. The DNA of the CDR3 is TGCGCCAGCAGTCAATCGAATCGGGTAGCCGGGGAGCTGTTTTTT.

In this sample, this clone turned up a few times. The genes are TRBV10-3 and TRBJ2-1, with D possibly matching TRBD1 (7 bases). The V end lost 6 bases, the J end lost 7 bases, and 13 bases lay between the germline ends. Germline assignment: CDR1 ENHRY and CDR2 SYGVKD. This CDR3 has 13 amino acids. The CDR3 loop reads CAISAGQRNEQFF. The DNA for the CDR3 is TGTGCCATCAGCGCGGGACAGCGAAATGAGCAGTTCTTC.

The CDR3 sequence is CASSQRSFTDTQYF. As DNA, the CDR3 is TGCGCCAGCAGCCAACGGAGTTTCACAGATACGCAGTATTTT. The chain couples TRBV4-3 to TRBJ2-3; D unclear. Trimming took off 2 bases at V and 2 bases at J, with 8 bases between the two ends. Germline CDR1 is LGHNA and CDR2 is YSLEER. The CDR3 loop spans 14 amino acids.

This clone occurred a few times. This chain connects TRBV30 to TRBJ2-3, with a tentative D call TRBD2 (5 bases). The V gene lost 2 bases and the J gene lost 0 bases, with 12 bases spanning the gap. The germline V gene encodes CDR1 GTSNPN and CDR2 SVGIG (reference sequence). The CDR3 is 15 amino acids. The CDR3 coding sequence is TGTGCCTGGAGTCGCCTTGGGGAGAGCACAGATACGCAGTATTTT. Its translation is CAWSRLGESTDTQYF.

The J gene is TRBJ2-7, the V gene TRBV27, with D possibly TRBD1 on 6 matching bases. V lost 6 bases and J 4 bases, leaving 10 bases between the germline ends. The CDR3 spans 12 residues. Germline lookup yields CDR1 MNHEY and CDR2 SMNVEV (reference sequence). CDR3 region: CASRNREYEQYF. In nucleotides, the CDR3 is TGTGCCAGCAGGAACAGGGAGTACGAGCAGTACTTC.

J is TRBJ2-5 and V is TRBV19; 9 bases are shared with TRBD1. This CDR3 is 18 amino acids long. Germline loops: CDR1 LNHDA, CDR2 SQIVND (reference sequence). With 2 bases clipped from V and 4 bases from J, the junction kept 14 bases outside the gene matches. The CDR3 region is CASSIILSGTGKGETQYF. The CDR3 bases are TGTGCCAGTAGTATAATTTTATCCGGGACAGGGAAGGGAGAGACCCAGTACTTC.

The gene calls are TRBV7-2 and TRBJ2-5; D possibly uses TRBD1 or TRBD2 (5 bases each). Germline CDR1 SGHTA, CDR2 FQGNSA. V lost 5 bases and J 5 bases, leaving 15 bases between the germline ends. This CDR3 has 14 residues. The CDR3 DNA reads as TGTGCCAGCAGCCCTGGCCGAGGGGTTGAGACCCAGTACTTC. Its translation is CASSPGRGVETQYF.

The CDR3 nucleotides read TGCGCCAGCAGCCAAGATCGGGGCGTTCGGACCTACGAGCAGTACTTC. As protein: CASSQDRGVRTYEQYF. This chain uses TRBV4-3 with TRBJ2-7; D could derive from TRBD1 or TRBD2 (5 bases each). The V end was cut by 0 bases, the J end by 2 bases, with 14 bases between. Germline V gene sequence: CDR1 LGHNA, CDR2 YSLEER. The CDR3 is 16 residues long.

The chain combines TRBV9 with TRBJ1-1, with 7 bases that match TRBD1. This CDR3 contains 15 residues. Trimming removed 0 bases from V and 1 base from J; junction bases left unmatched: 3. Germline lookup yields CDR1 SGDLS and CDR2 YYNGEE. The CDR3 sequence: CASSVEQGENTEAFF. The CDR3, as DNA: TGTGCCAGCAGCGTAGAGCAGGGGGAGAACACTGAAGCTTTCTTT.

The V and J genes are TRBV21-1 and TRBJ2-1; the D call TRBD1 from the table was never checked on the DNA. TRBV21-1 is designated a pseudogene. The CDR3 loop spans 11 amino acids. CDR3 sequence reads: CASSSYVAEFF. The DNA for the CDR3 is TGTGCCAGCAGCAGTTACGTGGCAGAGTTCTTC.

The chain joins TRBV2 to TRBJ1-4, with no clear D. V shed 6 bases and J shed 4 bases, with 6 bases lying between them. The germline CDR1 and CDR2 sequences are SNHLY and FYNNEI. The CDR3 spans 12 residues. The CDR3 coding sequence is TGTGCCAGCAGGGGAGATAATGAAAAACTGTTTTTT. Translation gives CASRGDNEKLFF.

V and J are TRBV7-9 and TRBJ1-4, with 7 bases matching TRBD1. This CDR3 comprises 14 residues. CDR1 SEHNR and CDR2 FQNEAQ come from the germline V gene (reference sequence). J gave up 8 bases and V 3 bases, and 6 bases lay outside the gene matches. The CDR3 region has the DNA TGTGCCAGCAGCTTCTACAGGGGCTGGGAAAAACTGTTTTTT. Translation gives CASSFYRGWEKLFF.